These 20 T cell receptor beta chains came from one sample sequenced in a study of T-cell memory formation after mild COVID-19. Using its own MiXCR run on the 5' RACE reads, TCRdb lists one record per CDR3 protein. The sample has about 150,000 distinct CDR3 sequences; about 15% are singletons. The sample was PBMCs or a T cell subset sorted from them (not recorded which). The source is an adult woman who had mild COVID-19 (a few samples of this study predate the infection). Cell type and time point are not known.

The CDR3 DNA is TGCGCCAGCAGCAAGGGACAGTTTCCCTACGAGCAGTACTTC. Amino acids: CASSKGQFPYEQYF. The rearrangement joins TRBV5-1 to TRBJ2-7; 7 nucleotides match TRBD1. The CDR3 loop spans 14 amino acids. V trimming: 4 bases; J trimming: 2 bases; junction bases outside the gene matches: 6. Looked up from germline, CDR1 is SGHRS and CDR2 is YFSETQ.

This clonotype was recorded a few times. The CDR3: CASSQDRAQYF. The CDR3 DNA reads TGTGCCAGCAGCCAGGACAGGGCCCAGTACTTC. The rearrangement joins TRBV7-2 to TRBJ2-5, with 8 bases identical to TRBD1. Unmatched junction bases numbered 2, after V lost 5 bases and J lost 9 bases. The CDR3 runs to 11 residues. Germline CDR1 is SGHTA and CDR2 is FQGNSA.

The CDR3 loop is CASSLDPQRRDTQYF. As DNA, the CDR3 is TGTGCCAGCAGCTTAGACCCCCAAAGGCGAGATACGCAGTATTTT. The chain carries TRBV11-2 and TRBJ2-3; D is unclear. CDR1 and CDR2 from the germline V gene are SGHAT and FQNNGV. This CDR3 is built from 15 residues. Between the trimmed V and J ends, which lost 0 bases and 5 bases, there was a span of 12 bases.

CDR3 in DNA: TGTGCCACCAGCAGACGGAGATTGGGAACCAGGGAGACCCAGTACTTC. Translation: CATSRRRLGTRETQYF. V and J are TRBV15 and TRBJ2-5; no clear D. CDR1 and CDR2 (germline): LNHNV, YYDKDF (reference sequence). The CDR3 covers 16 residues. The V gene lost 2 bases and the J gene lost 5 bases, with 18 bases spanning the gap.

The chain recombines TRBV25-1 with TRBJ1-1; 9 positions agree with TRBD1. The J segment lost 4 bases and the V segment lost 2 bases, leaving 5 bases of the junction unmatched. This CDR3 is 15 amino acids long. Looked up from germline, CDR1 is MGHDK and CDR2 is SYGVNS. The CDR3 bases are TGTGCCAGCAGTGAAAAACAGGGGGCGAGCACTGAAGCTTTCTTT. It specifies CASSEKQGASTEAFF.

The V call is TRBV24-1, the J call TRBJ1-2; a weak D match, TRBD1 (5 bases). Trimming took off 4 bases at V and 8 bases at J, with 16 bases between the two ends. This CDR3 region has 14 residues. Germline values: CDR1 KGHDR, CDR2 SFDVKD. The CDR3 sequence is CATSDPAGGVGYTF. The DNA for the CDR3 is TGTGCCACCAGTGACCCGGCGGGGGGTGTCGGCTACACCTTC.

This clonotype turned up a few times. The CDR3 region has the DNA TGTGCCAGCAGCGGCGGGAACACCGGGGAGCTGTTTTTT. Translated: CASSGGNTGELFF. The genes are TRBV9 and TRBJ2-2, with unresolved D. CDR3 length: 13 residues. Trimming took 3 bases from V and 1 from J, leaving 4 bases between them. Germline V gene lookup returns CDR1 SGDLS and CDR2 YYNGEE.

The CDR3 region has the DNA TGCGCCAGCAGCTTGGGTCAGGTCCCCGAGACCCAGTACTTC. It encodes CASSLGQVPETQYF. The V gene is TRBV5-1, the J gene TRBJ2-5; no definite D call. The CDR3 covers 14 residues. Trimming pared 0 bases from V and 5 bases from J, leaving 11 bases between. CDR1 SGHRS and CDR2 YFSETQ come from the germline V gene.

J is TRBJ2-5 and V is TRBV12-3 or TRBV12-4, with TRBD2 matching over 8 bases. This CDR3 region has 16 residues. With V trimmed by 5 bases and J by 2 bases, 10 bases remained unmatched. The CDR3, as DNA: TGTGCCAGCAGTGGAGCGGGGGCCGGGTGGCAAGAGACCCAGTACTTC. Translated, it gives CASSGAGAGWQETQYF.

In its sample, this clonotype was seen a few times. The chain employs TRBV5-1 and TRBJ2-2, with D perhaps matching TRBD1 (6 bases). This CDR3 is built from 14 residues. Between the trimmed V and J ends, which lost 3 bases and 1 base, there was a span of 7 bases. Germline assignment: CDR1 SGHRS and CDR2 YFSETQ. CDR3 bases: TGCGCCAGCAGCTCGACAGGGAACACCGGGGAGCTGTTTTTT. Encoded protein: CASSSTGNTGELFF. Filled out from reference TRBV5-1 and TRBJ2-2, the complete variable domain reads KAGVTQTPRYLIKTRGQQVTLSCSPISGHRSVSWYQQTPGQGLQFLFEYFSETQRNKGNFPGRFSGRQFSNSRSEMNVSTLELGDSALYLCASSSTGNTGELFFGEGSRLTVL.

This clonotype was detected a few times. This chain joins TRBV5-1 and TRBJ1-2, with 12 bases identical to TRBD1. Germline-derived CDR1 and CDR2 are SGHRS and YFSETQ. The CDR3 runs to 16 residues. The J segment lost 6 bases and the V segment lost 2 bases, leaving 8 bases of the junction unmatched. CDR3 residues: CASSFAMGQGADGYTF. In DNA form, the CDR3 reads TGCGCCAGCAGCTTCGCGATGGGACAGGGGGCGGATGGCTACACCTTC.

In this sample, this clonotype turned up many times. CDR3 sequence: CASSPSTDTQYF. CDR3 nucleotides: TGTGCCAGCAGCCCTAGCACAGATACGCAGTATTTT. The V call is TRBV12-3 or TRBV12-4, the J call TRBJ2-3; D gene unclear. This CDR3 is built from 12 residues. V was clipped by 6 bases and J by 0 bases, with 4 bases between them.

This clonotype has a handful of counts. The chain employs TRBV7-2 and TRBJ2-3; 12 bases map to TRBD2. Germline V gene data show CDR1 as SGHTA and CDR2 as FQGNSA. The CDR3 contains 18 residues. The V gene end was trimmed by 3 bases and the J gene end by 0 bases; junction bases not matched to a gene: 7. The CDR3 sequence: CASSFPGLAGPSTDTQYF. In nucleotides, the CDR3 is TGTGCCAGCAGCTTTCCGGGACTAGCGGGTCCAAGCACAGATACGCAGTATTTT.

This clonotype was seen a handful of times. The chain recombines TRBV24-1 with TRBJ2-3; TRBD2 matches 11 bases. Germline V gene data show CDR1 as KGHDR and CDR2 as SFDVKD. The CDR3 has 19 residues. J gave up 0 bases and V 3 bases, and 10 bases lay outside the gene matches. The CDR3 DNA sequence: TGTGCCACCAGTGATCTAACTAGCGGGAGAGGGGGGAGCACAGATACGCAGTATTTT. Its translation: CATSDLTSGRGGSTDTQYF.

This clonotype was detected a few times. This rearrangement joins TRBV23-1 to TRBJ1-5; unclear D gene. TRBV23-1 is an open reading frame, and its role is uncertain. The CDR3 is 14 residues long. V lost 7 bases, J lost 6 bases, and 16 bases lay in between. The CDR3 loop reads CASTPSAGVQPQHF. Here the CDR3 DNA reads TGCGCCAGCACCCCCTCCGCTGGGGTTCAGCCCCAGCATTTT.

This clonotype has just a few counts. The rearrangement joins TRBV2 to TRBJ2-3, with D perhaps assigned TRBD1 or TRBD2 (5 bases each). The V gene's germline CDR1 is SNHLY and CDR2 FYNNEI. The CDR3 is 15 residues long. Trimming pared 6 bases from V and 0 bases from J, leaving 13 bases between. Here the CDR3 DNA reads TGTGCCAGCAGAGACCGGGACCTAAGCACAGATACGCAGTATTTT. This codes for CASRDRDLSTDTQYF.

This clonotype has a handful of counts. The V and J genes are TRBV6-6 and TRBJ2-7; D call uncertain. This CDR3 is 15 amino acids long. Trimming left V 0 bases short and J 6 bases short, with 15 bases between. Germline V lookup: CDR1 MNHNY, CDR2 SVGAGI (reference sequence). The CDR3 DNA sequence: TGTGCCAGCAGTTACTCAAGGAATCAATTGAGCGAGCAGTACTTC. Its translation: CASSYSRNQLSEQYF.

The chain joins TRBV6-2 or TRBV6-3 to TRBJ2-7, with 15 bases aligning to TRBD2. Trimming removed 3 bases from V and 0 bases from J; junction bases left unmatched: 6. This CDR3 region has 18 residues. CDR1 MNHEY and CDR2 SVGEGT come from the germline V gene. This chain's CDR3 is CASSYGTSGGTLSYEQYF. CDR3 DNA: TGTGCCAGCAGTTATGGGACTAGCGGGGGGACCCTCTCCTACGAGCAGTACTTC.

This clonotype came up many times. V is TRBV7-4 and J is TRBJ2-7, with 10 bases fitting TRBD2. The CDR3 sequence is 15 residues long. V dropped 2 bases and J dropped 6; count of bases not matched to a gene: 7. Germline lookup yields CDR1 SGHVT and CDR2 SQSDAQ. The CDR3 DNA follows: TGTGCCAGCAGCTTACCTAGCGGGAGTCTGTGCGAGCAGTACTTC. Translating it yields CASSLPSGSLCEQYF.

This clonotype turned up a few times. The rearrangement joins TRBV24-1 to TRBJ2-1; TRBD1 is a possible D gene (6 bases). Trimming pared 5 bases from V and 1 base from J, leaving 14 bases between. The CDR3 spans 16 residues. CDR1 is KGHDR, CDR2 SFDVKD, per germline. The chain's CDR3 is CATSGTGPLSYNEQFF. CDR3 sequence (DNA): TGTGCCACCAGTGGTACAGGGCCCCTATCCTACAATGAGCAGTTCTTC.